This T cell receptor beta chain originates from a study of spatial heterogeneity in lung cancer. Per the germline V gene, CDR1 is DFQATT and CDR2 is SNEGSKA (reference sequence). The CDR3 length is 16 residues. Trimming shortened V by 0 bases and J by 0 bases, and 14 bases separated the two germline ends. Every TCR cDNA molecule carried a tag that served as a unique molecular identifier. TCRdb analysed the 5' RACE reads with MiXCR anew, one entry per CDR3 protein. The sample has 7,500 to 9,500 distinct CDR3 sequences; roughly 6.4% are singletons. The time point denotes: sample taken at primary tumor resection. The donor group consisted of under 95 patients who had untreated, early-stage non-small cell lung cancer. Material for sequencing was whole RNA from tumor, nontumor lung or frozen PBMC, left unsorted. This clonotype was picked up many times. Its antigen remains unknown. Study-wide points: Estimated coverage of tumor T cells was 5.5% to 9% for alpha and around 13% for beta chains. Expanded intratumoral alpha and beta TCR counts tracked tumor mutation counts.

The receptor's source is a male donor with early-stage non-small cell lung cancer. Material: lung tumor tissue, obtained at surgery. The gene calls are TRBV20-1 and TRBJ1-2; tentative D call: TRBD1 (6 bases). The CDR3 sequence: CSARDQQGRANYGYTF. CDR3 coding DNA: TGCAGTGCTAGAGATCAACAGGGCCGAGCTAACTATGGCTACACCTTC.